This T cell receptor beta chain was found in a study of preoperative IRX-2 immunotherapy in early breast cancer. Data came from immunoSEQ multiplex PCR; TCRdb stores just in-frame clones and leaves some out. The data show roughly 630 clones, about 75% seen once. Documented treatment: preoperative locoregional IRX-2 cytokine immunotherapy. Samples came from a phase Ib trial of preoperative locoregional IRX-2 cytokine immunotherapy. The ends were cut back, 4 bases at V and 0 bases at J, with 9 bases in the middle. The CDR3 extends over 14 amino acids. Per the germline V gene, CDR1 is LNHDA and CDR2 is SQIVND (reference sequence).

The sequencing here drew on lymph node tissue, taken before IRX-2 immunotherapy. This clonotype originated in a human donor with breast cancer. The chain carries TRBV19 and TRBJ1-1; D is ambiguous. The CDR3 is CASSTGRLNTEAFF. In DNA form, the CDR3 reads TGTGCCAGTAGTACCGGACGGTTGAACACTGAAGCTTTCTTT.